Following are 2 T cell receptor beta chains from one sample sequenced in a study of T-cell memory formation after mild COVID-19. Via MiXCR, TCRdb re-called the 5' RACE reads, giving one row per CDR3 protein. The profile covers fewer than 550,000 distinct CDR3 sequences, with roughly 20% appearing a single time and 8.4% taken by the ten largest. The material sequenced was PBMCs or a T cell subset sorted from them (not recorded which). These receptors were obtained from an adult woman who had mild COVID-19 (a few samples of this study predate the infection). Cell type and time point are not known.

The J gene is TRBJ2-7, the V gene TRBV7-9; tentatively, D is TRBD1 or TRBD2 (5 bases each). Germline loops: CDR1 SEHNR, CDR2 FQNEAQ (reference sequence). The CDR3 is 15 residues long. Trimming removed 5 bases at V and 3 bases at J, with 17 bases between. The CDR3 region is CASSLLRDGDYEQYF. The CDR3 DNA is TGTGCCAGCAGCCTTCTTCGGGACGGGGACTACGAGCAGTACTTC.

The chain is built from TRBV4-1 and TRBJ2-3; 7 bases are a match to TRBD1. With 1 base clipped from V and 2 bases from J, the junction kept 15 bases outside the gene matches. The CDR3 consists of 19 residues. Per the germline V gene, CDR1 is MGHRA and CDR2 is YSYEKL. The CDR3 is CASSQVRLSGQPHTDTQYF. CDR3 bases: TGCGCCAGCAGCCAAGTACGTTTGTCGGGACAGCCGCACACAGATACGCAGTATTTT.